This TCR beta chain was identified in a study of cytomegalovirus exposure and HLA in healthy donors. Turning to the study itself: The roughly 100 million unique TCR beta sequences, from roughly 170 million T cells, were found by an earlier analysis.

Study results and caveats: Presence/absence results assume similar sequencing depth per donor, which may not hold. The likely explanation for a cluster of highly shared sequence variants was sequencing artifact.

13 Jbeta primers and 60 Vbeta primers were used for the PCR. Original methodology: The authors later counted approximately 80 million unique TCR beta chains, some 11 million of them shared. Here immunoSEQ multiplex PCR was the method, and the copy in TCRdb shows in-frame clones only, minus some. D and trimming were read from the DNA, whereas the V and J calls and clone size are those reported in that table. The sample includes under 200,000 clones, approximately 70% of them seen just once. This clone has only one observation. Antigen specificity is unknown. This clonotype was sampled from a woman under 40 in good health and CMV-seronegative. The sequenced material came from PBMCs.

The CDR3 DNA reads as TGTGCCATCAGTGGCGGGACGGTGAGCTCCTACGAGCAGTACTTC. Translated, it gives CAISGGTVSSYEQYF. V and J are TRBV10-3 and TRBJ2-7; possibly TRBD2 for D (6 bases). CDR1 and CDR2 (germline): ENHRY, SYGVKD. The germline V and J ends were trimmed by 4 bases and 0 bases, with 13 bases remaining between them. CDR3 length: 15 amino acids.